This TCR beta chain originates from a study of T-cell reconstitution after alpha-beta-depleted transplantation in children. Findings and caveats of the study: There were some patients whose high TCRbeta diversity at day 60 came from surviving recipient T cells and thymic progenitors. T-cell numbers and diversity, one year after transplant, stemmed largely from T cells that were newly produced. Several hundred expanded graft clones reportedly gave rise to the alpha-beta T cells present about two months after transplant.

CDR1 is MNHEY, CDR2 SVGAGI, per germline. This CDR3 contains 14 residues. With 2 bases clipped from V and 5 bases from J, the junction kept 2 bases outside the gene matches. Unique molecular identifiers were built into the TCRbeta library. TCRdb independently ran MiXCR on the PCR reads; one entry per CDR3 protein. The sample lists fewer than 250,000 distinct CDR3 sequences, roughly 8.2% occurring once. This clonotype was seen ten or more times. Its antigen is currently unknown. The sample here was PBMCs, mostly from graft donor cells, taken 180 days after TCRalphabeta/CD19-depleted stem cell transplant. This chain connects TRBV6-5 to TRBJ1-2; the match to TRBD1 covers 10 bases. This sequence originates from a male patient between 5 and 17 years old who had a stem cell transplant for acute lymphoblastic leukemia, so the T cells may come from the graft donor. Here the CDR3 reads CASSYGQGGYGYTF. CDR3 coding DNA: TGTGCCAGCAGTTACGGACAGGGGGGGTATGGCTACACCTTC.